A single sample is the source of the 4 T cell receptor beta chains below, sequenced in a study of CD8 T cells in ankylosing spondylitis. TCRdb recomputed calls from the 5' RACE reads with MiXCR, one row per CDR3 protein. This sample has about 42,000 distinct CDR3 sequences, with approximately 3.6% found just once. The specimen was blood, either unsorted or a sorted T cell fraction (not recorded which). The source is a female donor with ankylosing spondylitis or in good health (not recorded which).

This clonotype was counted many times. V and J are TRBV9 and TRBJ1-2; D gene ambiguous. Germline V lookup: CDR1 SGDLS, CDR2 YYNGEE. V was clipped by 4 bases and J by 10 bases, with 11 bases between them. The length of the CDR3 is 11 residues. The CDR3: CASSMQGAYTF. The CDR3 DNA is TGTGCCAGCAGCATGCAAGGTGCCTACACCTTC.

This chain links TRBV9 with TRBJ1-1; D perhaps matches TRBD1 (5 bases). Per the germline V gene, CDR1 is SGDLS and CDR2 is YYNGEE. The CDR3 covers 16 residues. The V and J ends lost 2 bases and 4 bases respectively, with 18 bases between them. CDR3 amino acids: CASSVSKGLGGTEAFF. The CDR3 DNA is TGTGCCAGCAGCGTTAGCAAGGGGCTGGGAGGCACTGAAGCTTTCTTT.

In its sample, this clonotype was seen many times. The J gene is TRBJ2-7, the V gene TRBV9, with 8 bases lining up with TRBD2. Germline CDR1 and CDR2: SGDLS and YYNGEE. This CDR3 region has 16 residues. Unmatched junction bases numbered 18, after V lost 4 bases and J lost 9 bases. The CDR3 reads CASSSVGGLESDGQYF. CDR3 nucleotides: TGTGCCAGCAGCTCAGTGGGGGGACTAGAGTCTGACGGGCAGTACTTC.

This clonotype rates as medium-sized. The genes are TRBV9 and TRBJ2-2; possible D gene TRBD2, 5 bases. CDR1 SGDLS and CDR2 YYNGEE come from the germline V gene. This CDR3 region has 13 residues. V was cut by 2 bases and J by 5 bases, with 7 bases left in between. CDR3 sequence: CASSVRVTGELFF. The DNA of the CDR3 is TGTGCCAGCAGCGTGAGGGTAACCGGGGAGCTGTTTTTT.